The 22 T cell receptor beta chains below were found in one sample sequenced in a study of CD8 T cells in Susac syndrome. A quantity of about 0.45 to 1 ug RNA underwent reverse transcription using random hexamers. MiXCR was run by TCRdb on the immunoSEQ multiplex PCR reads, yielding one entry per CDR3 protein. The sample shows roughly 150,000 distinct CDR3 sequences, 95% of them seen only once. Sample: CD8+ T cells from PBMCs. These receptors came from a human donor with multiple sclerosis.

The gene calls are TRBV12-3 or TRBV12-4 and TRBJ2-3; D gene uncertain. V dropped 5 bases and J dropped 2 bases, with 8 bases sitting between them. There are 13 residues in the CDR3. CDR3 DNA sequence: TGTGCCAGCAGTAACACCAACACAGATACGCAGTATTTT. Protein sequence: CASSNTNTDTQYF.

The V gene is TRBV7-9, the J gene TRBJ2-3, with no clear D. This CDR3 is built from 12 residues. Germline lookup yields CDR1 SEHNR and CDR2 FQNEAQ (reference sequence). V was cut by 5 bases and J by 8 bases, with 11 bases left in between. The CDR3 loop reads CASSPPKGTQYF. The DNA for the CDR3 is TGTGCCAGCAGCCCCCCTAAGGGTACGCAGTATTTT.

The V and J genes are TRBV20-1 and TRBJ1-2; D call uncertain. V was shortened by 0 bases and J by 3 bases, with 2 bases between the two germline ends. Germline assignment: CDR1 DFQATT and CDR2 SNEGSKA (reference sequence). There are 11 residues in the CDR3. The CDR3 DNA follows: TGCAGTGCTAGAGATGACTATGGCTACACCTTC. Protein product: CSARDDYGYTF.

The chain couples TRBV9 to TRBJ1-2, with no clear D. V lost 1 base and J lost 4, with 14 bases in between. Per the germline V gene, CDR1 is SGDLS and CDR2 is YYNGEE. This CDR3 is built from 15 residues. The CDR3 DNA reads TGTGCCAGCAGCGTAAAACCTGGCACACCCTATGGCTACACCTTC. The encoded protein is CASSVKPGTPYGYTF.

The chain employs TRBV6-1 and TRBJ2-7; TRBD1 matches at 7 bases. The CDR3 loop spans 18 amino acids. Germline V CDR1 and CDR2: MNHNS, SASEGT. The V gene end was trimmed by 6 bases and the J gene end by 5 bases; junction bases not matched to a gene: 22. The DNA for the CDR3 is TGTGCCAGCAGCTTTGTCCCCCTCCGGGACAGCTTCCTAGACGAGCAGTACTTC. It encodes CASSFVPLRDSFLDEQYF.

CDR3 residues: CAWTEVGGTDTQYF. CDR3 in DNA: TGTGCCTGGACCGAAGTGGGGGGCACAGATACGCAGTATTTT. The V call is TRBV30, the J call TRBJ2-3; either TRBD1 or TRBD2 may supply D (5 bases each). V was trimmed by 4 bases and J by 1 base, leaving 12 bases between them. Germline assignment: CDR1 GTSNPN and CDR2 SVGIG (reference sequence). The CDR3 sequence is 14 residues long.

This chain joins TRBV20-1 and TRBJ2-3, with 16 bases fitting TRBD2. This CDR3 is built from 19 residues. CDR1 and CDR2 from the germline V gene are DFQATT and SNEGSKA (reference sequence). Trimming cost V 1 base and J 5 bases; bases outside gene matches: 12. The CDR3 nucleotides are TGCAGTGCTAGAGGGCCACCGGGACTAGCGGGGGGGCCGAGAGATACGCAGTATTTT. Protein: CSARGPPGLAGGPRDTQYF.

The J gene is TRBJ2-1, the V gene TRBV12-3 or TRBV12-4; D is perhaps TRBD1 (6 bases). The CDR3 is 16 residues long. The V end lost 5 bases, the J end lost 1 base, and 15 bases lay between the germline ends. This CDR3 is CASSPINQGSYNEQFF. For the CDR3, the DNA is TGTGCCAGCAGTCCTATAAACCAGGGGTCCTACAATGAGCAGTTCTTC.

The V call is TRBV3-1, the J call TRBJ1-6; D is uncertain. This CDR3 is 16 amino acids long. Trimming removed 0 bases from V and 10 bases from J, with 16 bases in between. Germline CDR1 reads LGHDT; CDR2 reads YNNKEL (reference sequence). The CDR3 DNA follows: TGTGCCAGCAGCCAAGAGTCGCAGCCAACTCGCTCACCCCTCCACTTT. Amino acids: CASSQESQPTRSPLHF.

The genes are TRBV29-1 and TRBJ2-7; D is tentatively TRBD1 or TRBD2 (6 bases each). CDR1 is SQVTM and CDR2 is ANQGSEA in the germline V gene. Trimming left V 6 bases short and J 2 bases short, with 17 bases between. This CDR3 has 14 amino acids. The CDR3, as DNA: TGCAGCGTGCAACCCCAGGGGACTCCCTACGAGCAGTACTTC. It codes for CSVQPQGTPYEQYF.

This chain links TRBV30 with TRBJ2-1, with 11 bases that match TRBD1. The CDR3 is 15 amino acids. Germline trimming cut 4 bases from V and 2 bases from J; bases unmatched to any gene: 4. Germline values: CDR1 GTSNPN, CDR2 SVGIG (reference sequence). CDR3 sequence: CAWTLGQGAYNEQFF. The CDR3 DNA reads as TGTGCCTGGACTCTGGGACAGGGGGCCTACAATGAGCAGTTCTTC. Full variable domain (outside the CDR3, taken from reference TRBV30 and TRBJ2-1): SQTIHQWPATLVQPVGSPLSLECTVEGTSNPNLYWYRQAAGRGLQLLFYSVGIGQISSEVPQNLSASRPQDRQFILSSKKLLLSDSGFYLCAWTLGQGAYNEQFFGPGTRLTVL.

This chain uses TRBV20-1 with TRBJ2-1, with D perhaps TRBD1 or TRBD2 (5 bases each). This CDR3 spans 12 amino acids. Trimming took 0 bases from V and 10 from J, leaving 10 bases between them. The germline gives CDR1 DFQATT, CDR2 SNEGSKA (reference sequence). For the CDR3, the DNA is TGCAGTGCTAGAGATAAAGGGACCGAGCAGTTCTTC. It codes for CSARDKGTEQFF.

This rearrangement joins TRBV2 to TRBJ2-6; D is perhaps TRBD1 (6 bases). Germline loops: CDR1 SNHLY, CDR2 FYNNEI. This CDR3 comprises 19 residues. The germline V and J ends were trimmed by 0 bases and 0 bases, with 15 bases remaining between them. The CDR3 nucleotides read TGTGCCAGCAGTGAAGCGCTCGGACAGAGCTTCTCTGGGGCCAACGTCCTGACTTTC. Translating it yields CASSEALGQSFSGANVLTF.

The V and J genes are TRBV7-9 and TRBJ2-1; no definite D call. The CDR3 spans 12 residues. Germline V lookup: CDR1 SEHNR, CDR2 FQNEAQ (reference sequence). Trimming stripped 5 bases from V and 7 bases from J, with 9 bases between. The CDR3 region is CASSTGRNEQFF. The CDR3 DNA reads TGTGCCAGCAGCACCGGACGTAATGAGCAGTTCTTC.

The V and J genes are TRBV27 and TRBJ2-1; 8 bases agree with TRBD2. Trimming cost V 2 bases and J 4 bases; bases outside gene matches: 10. Germline-derived CDR1 and CDR2 are MNHEY and SMNVEV (reference sequence). The CDR3 has 17 amino acids. CDR3 DNA sequence: TGTGCCAGCAGTTTAAACCCCGGCGGGGGGCCATACAATGAGCAGTTCTTC. It specifies CASSLNPGGGPYNEQFF.

The chain is built from TRBV25-1 and TRBJ1-2, with D unclear. Trimming took off 10 bases at V and 4 bases at J, with 10 bases between the two ends. The germline V gene encodes CDR1 MGHDK and CDR2 SYGVNS. The CDR3 consists of 11 residues. The CDR3 DNA reads as TGTGCCACCGGTAGCCCCTATGGCTACACCTTC. As protein: CATGSPYGYTF.

DNA for the CDR3: TGTGCCAGCAGCTTTACCGGGACAACATACGAGCAGTACTTC. This translates into CASSFTGTTYEQYF. V is TRBV7-9 and J is TRBJ2-7, with a weak D call TRBD1 (6 bases). Germline V gene sequence: CDR1 SEHNR, CDR2 FQNEAQ (reference sequence). The length of the CDR3 is 14 residues. V lost 3 bases and J 4 bases, leaving 13 bases between the germline ends.

This clonotype occurred once. The chain recombines TRBV20-1 with TRBJ2-1; the D is unclear. The CDR3 runs 14 residues. Trimming took 0 bases from V and 1 from J, leaving 7 bases between them. Germline values: CDR1 DFQATT, CDR2 SNEGSKA (reference sequence). In DNA, the CDR3 is TGCAGTGCTAGAGACCTCGAGTCCTACAATGAGCAGTTCTTC. It encodes CSARDLESYNEQFF.

This clonotype has only one observation. The gene calls are TRBV3-1 and TRBJ2-1, with 12 nucleotides matching TRBD2. The CDR3 loop spans 16 amino acids. Looked up from germline, CDR1 is LGHDT and CDR2 is YNNKEL (reference sequence). Losses at the gene ends were 0 bases for V and 7 bases for J; bases not matched to a gene: 4. The CDR3 DNA sequence: TGTGCCAGCAGCCAAGATACGGGACTAGCGGGTAATGAGCAGTTCTTC. Translating it yields CASSQDTGLAGNEQFF.

The chain has TRBV20-1 and TRBJ2-3, with TRBD2 matching over 7 bases. J gave up 0 bases and V 5 bases, and 5 bases lay outside the gene matches. This CDR3 region has 14 residues. From germline, CDR1 is DFQATT and CDR2 SNEGSKA (reference sequence). The CDR3 reads CSAWGAGSTDTQYF. Here the CDR3 DNA reads TGCAGTGCTTGGGGAGCGGGAAGCACAGATACGCAGTATTTT.

This clonotype has just one count. The genes are TRBV29-1 and TRBJ1-4, with TRBD1 matching over 7 bases. CDR1 SQVTM and CDR2 ANQGSEA come from the germline V gene. The junction had 15 bases not matched to a gene; V was cut back by 6 bases and J by 5 bases. The CDR3 contains 16 residues. CDR3 amino acids: CSVLEESAGGNEKLFF. CDR3 sequence (DNA): TGCAGCGTCCTCGAGGAGAGCGCAGGGGGGAATGAAAAACTGTTTTTT.

The chain combines TRBV29-1 with TRBJ2-6; D tentatively fits TRBD1 or TRBD2 (5 bases each). The germline V gene encodes CDR1 SQVTM and CDR2 ANQGSEA. This CDR3 contains 17 residues. Trimming pared 4 bases from V and 0 bases from J, leaving 16 bases between. CDR3 DNA sequence: TGCAGCGTTGCCATTTTCGGGGCGCGCTCTGGGGCCAACGTCCTGACTTTC. The encoded protein is CSVAIFGARSGANVLTF.